One T cell receptor beta chain is described in this entry. Antigen unknown. Profiling relied on immunoSEQ multiplex PCR, and the TCRdb table lists in-frame clones only, not all of them. Of about 74,000 clones detected, around 82% appear once; the ten largest clones hold around 2.1%. The data originate from a study of OX40 agonist ivuxolimab in advanced cancers. Study at large: Cohort: around 79% men, mean age about 60, aged about 20 to 85. Study-wide results and limits: Not determined was the antigen specificity of the expanded peripheral T cells.

This CDR3 spans 13 amino acids. Germline V CDR1 and CDR2: SGDLS, YYNGEE. The V end was cut by 4 bases, the J end by 5 bases, with 11 bases between. The input for sequencing was CD4+ or CD8+ T cells sorted from blood, taken in a trial of the OX40 agonist ivuxolimab. The origin of this receptor is an adult with an advanced solid tumor such as melanoma, head and neck, liver or kidney cancer. This sequence joins TRBV9 and TRBJ2-3; D unclear. In DNA form, the CDR3 reads TGTGCCAGCAGCCCGTACGTGGTAGATACGCAGTATTTT. Encoded protein: CASSPYVVDTQYF.